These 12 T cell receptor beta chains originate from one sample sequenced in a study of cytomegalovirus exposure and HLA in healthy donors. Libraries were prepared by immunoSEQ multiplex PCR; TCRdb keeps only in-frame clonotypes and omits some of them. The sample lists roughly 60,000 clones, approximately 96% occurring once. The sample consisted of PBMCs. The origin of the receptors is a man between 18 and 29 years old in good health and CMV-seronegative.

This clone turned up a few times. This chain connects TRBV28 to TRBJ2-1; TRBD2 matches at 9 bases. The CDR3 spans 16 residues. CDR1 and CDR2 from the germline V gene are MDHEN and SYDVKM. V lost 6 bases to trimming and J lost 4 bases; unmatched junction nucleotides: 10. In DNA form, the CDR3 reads TGTGCCAGCAGAATTTATCATAGCGGGAGTTACAATGAGCAGTTCTTC. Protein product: CASRIYHSGSYNEQFF.

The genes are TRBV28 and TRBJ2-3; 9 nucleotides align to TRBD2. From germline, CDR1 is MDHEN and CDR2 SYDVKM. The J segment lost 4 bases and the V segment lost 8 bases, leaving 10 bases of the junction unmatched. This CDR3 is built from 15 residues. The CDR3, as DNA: TGTGCCAGCTTCGCCGGGACTAGCTACGCAGATACGCAGTATTTT. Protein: CASFAGTSYADTQYF.

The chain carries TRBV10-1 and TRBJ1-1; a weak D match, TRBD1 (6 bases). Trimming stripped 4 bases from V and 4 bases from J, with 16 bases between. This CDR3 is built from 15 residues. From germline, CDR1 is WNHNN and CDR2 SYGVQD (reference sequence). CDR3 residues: CASSARMGAFTEAFF. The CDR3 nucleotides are TGCGCCAGCAGTGCGCGAATGGGGGCTTTCACTGAAGCTTTCTTT.

CDR3 bases: TGTGCCAGCAGTCCCCGGACTGAAAACACCGGGGAGCTGTTTTTT. This gives the protein CASSPRTENTGELFF. V and J are TRBV6-5 and TRBJ2-2, with TRBD2 as a possible D gene (5 bases). The CDR3 loop spans 15 amino acids. V shed 5 bases and J shed 2 bases, with 12 bases lying between them. Germline CDR1 and CDR2: MNHEY and SVGAGI.

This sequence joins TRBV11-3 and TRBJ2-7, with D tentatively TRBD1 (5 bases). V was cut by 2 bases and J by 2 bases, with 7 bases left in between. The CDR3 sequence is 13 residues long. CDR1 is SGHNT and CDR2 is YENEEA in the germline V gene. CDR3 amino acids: CASSLRQPYEQYF. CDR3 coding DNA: TGTGCCAGCAGCTTAAGACAGCCCTACGAGCAGTACTTC.

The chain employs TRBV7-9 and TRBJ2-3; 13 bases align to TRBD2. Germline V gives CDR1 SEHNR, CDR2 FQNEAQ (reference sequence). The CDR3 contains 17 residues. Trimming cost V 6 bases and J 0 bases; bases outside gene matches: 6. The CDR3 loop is CASSLGTSGVSTDTQYF. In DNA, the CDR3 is TGTGCCAGCAGTCTCGGGACTAGCGGGGTTAGCACAGATACGCAGTATTTT.

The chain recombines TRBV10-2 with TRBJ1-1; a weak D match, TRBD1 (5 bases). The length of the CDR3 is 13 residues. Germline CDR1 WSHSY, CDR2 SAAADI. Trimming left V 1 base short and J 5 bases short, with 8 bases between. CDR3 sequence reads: CASSEWEGTEAFF. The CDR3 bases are TGCGCCAGCAGTGAGTGGGAGGGGACTGAAGCTTTCTTT.

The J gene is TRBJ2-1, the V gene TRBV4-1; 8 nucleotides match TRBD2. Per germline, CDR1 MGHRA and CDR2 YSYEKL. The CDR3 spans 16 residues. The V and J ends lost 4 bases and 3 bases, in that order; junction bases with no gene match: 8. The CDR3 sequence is CASSPAGGRIYNEQFF. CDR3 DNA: TGCGCCAGCAGCCCCGCCGGCGGGAGGATCTACAATGAGCAGTTCTTC.

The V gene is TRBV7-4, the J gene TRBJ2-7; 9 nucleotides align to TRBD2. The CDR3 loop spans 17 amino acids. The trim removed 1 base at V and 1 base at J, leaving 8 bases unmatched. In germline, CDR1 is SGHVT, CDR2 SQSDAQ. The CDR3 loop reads CASSLGDTSGLSYEQYF. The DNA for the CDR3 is TGTGCCAGCAGCTTAGGGGATACTAGCGGGCTATCCTACGAGCAGTACTTC. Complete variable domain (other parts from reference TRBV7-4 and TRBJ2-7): GAGVSQSPRYKVAKRGRDVALRCDSISGHVTLYWYRQTLGQGSEVLTYSQSDAQRDKSGRPSGRFSAERPERSVSTLKIQRTEQGDSAVYLCASSLGDTSGLSYEQYFGPGTRLTVT.

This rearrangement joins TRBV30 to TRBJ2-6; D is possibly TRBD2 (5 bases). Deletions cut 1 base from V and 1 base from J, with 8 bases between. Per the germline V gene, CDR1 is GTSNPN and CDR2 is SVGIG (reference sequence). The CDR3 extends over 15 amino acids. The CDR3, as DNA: TGTGCCTGGAGTGCGGGGTTTTCTGGGGCCAACGTCCTGACTTTC. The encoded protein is CAWSAGFSGANVLTF.

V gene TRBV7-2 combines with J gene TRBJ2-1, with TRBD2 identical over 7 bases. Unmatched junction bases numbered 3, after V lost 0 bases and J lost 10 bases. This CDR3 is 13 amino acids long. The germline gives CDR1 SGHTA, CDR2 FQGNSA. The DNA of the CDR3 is TGTGCCAGCAGCTTAGCGACGGGAGGAGAGCAGTTCTTC. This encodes CASSLATGGEQFF.

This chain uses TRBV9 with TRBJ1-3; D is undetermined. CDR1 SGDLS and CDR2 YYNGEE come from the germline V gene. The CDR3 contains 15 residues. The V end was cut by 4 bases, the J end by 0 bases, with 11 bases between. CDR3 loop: CASSLGGGSGNTIYF. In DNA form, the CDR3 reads TGTGCCAGCAGCTTAGGAGGAGGCTCTGGAAACACCATATATTTT.